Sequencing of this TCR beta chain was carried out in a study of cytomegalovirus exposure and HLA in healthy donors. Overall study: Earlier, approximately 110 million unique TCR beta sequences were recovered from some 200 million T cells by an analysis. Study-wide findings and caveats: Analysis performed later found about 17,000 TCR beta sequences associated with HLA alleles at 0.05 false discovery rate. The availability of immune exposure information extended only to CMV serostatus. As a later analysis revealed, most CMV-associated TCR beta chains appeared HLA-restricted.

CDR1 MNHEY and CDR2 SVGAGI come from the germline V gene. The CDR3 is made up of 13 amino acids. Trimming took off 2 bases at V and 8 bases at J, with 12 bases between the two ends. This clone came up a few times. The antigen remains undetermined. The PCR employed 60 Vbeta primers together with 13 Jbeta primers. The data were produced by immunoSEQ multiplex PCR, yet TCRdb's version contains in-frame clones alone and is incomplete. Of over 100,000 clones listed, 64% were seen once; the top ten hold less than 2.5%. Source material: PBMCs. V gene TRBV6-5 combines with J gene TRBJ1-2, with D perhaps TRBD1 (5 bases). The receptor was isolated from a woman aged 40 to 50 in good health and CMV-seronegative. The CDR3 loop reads CASSYTSTAGYTF. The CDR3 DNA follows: TGTGCCAGCAGTTACACATCGACAGCGGGCTACACCTTC.